This entry features one T cell receptor beta chain sequence. Its antigen is still unknown. Per-nucleotide qualities are absent, and no much larger clonotype sits a single base away. The CDR1 and CDR2 encoded by the germline V gene (reference sequence) are MNHEY and SMNVEV. Measured from the cysteine to the phenylalanine, the CDR3 is 16 residues long. Only the CDR3 part of the read is kept: 48 bases, read in frame from the first base. V and J are truncated by 2 bases and 2 bases respectively, leaving an intervening sequence of 16 bases. This entry is derived from a study of T and B cells in COVID-19 patients (dated by TCRdb to 2020 to 2021). About the study as a whole: Using TRB and IGH repertoire sequencing of peripheral blood, the study characterized adaptive immunity in COVID-19 patients who had active infection or had recovered. A recovered cohort included 19 patients who provided about 20 samples, and most of these patients had mild to moderate COVID-19 treated on an outpatient basis. Median age was about 34 years in the recovered cohort versus about 63 years in the active-infection cohort. Critical illness requiring mechanical ventilation or ECMO was present in about 60% of the 20 patients in the active-infection cohort. Comorbidities linked to unfavorable COVID-19 outcome were present in about 90% of the roughly 20 patients in the active-infection cohort. Over 8.3 million TCR sequences were analysed from a TCR and BCR sequence repository that comprised 35 to 40 patients and 65 to 75 time points. Two patients belonged to both the recovered and active cohorts because samples were available from active disease and after recovery. An age-matched reference group of about 40 healthy donors negative for COVID-19 antibodies was used as the comparison for repertoire analyses. As many as 9 follow-up blood samples were taken per patient, and some of the samples covered different disease stages within the same individual.

Sequencing instrument: Illumina MiSeq. TRB rearrangements were amplified by multiplex PCR with BIOMED2 TRB-A/B primer pools. Illumina-compatible adapters and 7-nucleotide sample barcodes were attached to the amplicons through two consecutive PCRs. Phusion HS II polymerase was used for all library PCRs. The amplicons were purified from gel with the NucleoSpin Gel and PCR Clean-up kit, measured on Qubit, and then pooled at approximately 3.8 nM. Before Illumina next-generation sequencing, the quality of the amplicon pool was assessed on an Agilent 2100 Bioanalyzer. In the source study's methods: TRB rearrangements were annotated with MiXCR 3.0.8 using the default MiXCR reference library. Non-productive reads and sequences with fewer than 2 reads were removed, and every unique CDR3 nucleotide sequence was treated as one clone. R 3.5.1 was used to calculate clonality, diversity, richness and V-J gene usage. GLIPH2 was used for TCR clustering by CDR3 similarity, and generation probabilities were calculated by OLGA. Only GLIPH2 clusters containing at least four unique TCR clonotypes present in at least three individuals were kept. TCRdb applied fastp at Q25 and MiXCR to the public reads, then kept only in-frame beta chains. When rows share a CDR3 protein, they turn into one entry using the most common DNA and genes. Clone size and V and J calls follow TCRdb, not the original study. This sample has approximately 18,000 distinct CDR3 sequences in its table, and about 26% of those were observed once. The ten top clones hold 4% to 4.5% of the sample.

TRB repertoires were amplified using about 250-500 ng of genomic DNA isolated from blood. Beyond this particular receptor, the publication reports: The cohort was judged too small for assessing how HLA contributes to COVID-19 susceptibility or severity. Specific T cell subsets (CD4+/Treg/CD8+) and sorted SARS-CoV-2-responsive or tetramer+ T cells had not yet been sequenced, with those experiments still ongoing. Strongly skewed TRBV/TRBJ gene usage was reported in patients with COVID-19. The reported TCR clusters were stated to require prospective validation before clinical use. A total of fewer than 3,000 TCR clusters were exclusive to the recovered cohort, and around 32 of those clusters were low-pGen clusters. Blood samples from mildly ill patients during symptoms and early samples from severe cases were scarce. During active COVID-19 the TRB repertoires were highly clonal, but at recovery diversity and richness rose above the levels seen in healthy donors.

The TCR originated in a human donor who had recovered from COVID-19. The chain is made from TRBV27 and TRBJ2-7; the best D guess is TRBD1, with 5 bases matching. Sequencing input: blood. The nucleotide sequence is TGTGCCAGCAGTTTAAAGGGGCAGGGTGGAGCCTACGAGCAGTACTTC. It specifies CASSLKGQGGAYEQYF.